Given below is one TCR beta chain in context. Healthy Caucasians, and only they, were the donors. This record comes from a study of identical twins. Each CDR3 protein is one row after TCRdb ran MiXCR on the 5' RACE reads. Here the sample spans under 900,000 distinct CDR3 sequences, roughly 18% being singletons. A further study also used this sample, focusing on T cells expressing NK-cell markers.

The source is a woman aged 18-29 years in good health. The sequenced material came from PBMCs.

The CDR3 DNA sequence: TGCAGTGCTAGCAGGGGGCCCTTGCAAGGCTACACCTTC. It translates to CSASRGPLQGYTF. This chain uses TRBV20-1 with TRBJ1-2, with TRBD1 identical over 8 bases. Germline V gene lookup returns CDR1 DFQATT and CDR2 SNEGSKA (reference sequence). The V and J ends lost 3 bases and 8 bases, in that order; junction bases with no gene match: 8. This CDR3 has 13 residues.